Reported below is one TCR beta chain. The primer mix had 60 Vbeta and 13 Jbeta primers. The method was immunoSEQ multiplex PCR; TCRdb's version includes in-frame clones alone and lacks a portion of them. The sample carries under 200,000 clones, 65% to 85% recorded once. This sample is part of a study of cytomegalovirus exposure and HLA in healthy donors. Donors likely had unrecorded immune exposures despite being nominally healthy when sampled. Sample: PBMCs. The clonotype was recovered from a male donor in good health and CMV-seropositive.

CDR3 sequence: CASSQPDREKETQYF. The DNA for the CDR3 is TGCGCCAGCAGCCAACCGGACAGGGAGAAAGAGACCCAGTACTTC. This chain joins TRBV4-1 and TRBJ2-5; 8 positions agree with TRBD1. There are 15 residues in the CDR3. The junction had 5 bases not matched to a gene; V was cut back by 2 bases and J by 3 bases. The V gene's germline CDR1 is MGHRA and CDR2 YSYEKL.